This TCR beta chain was found in a study of a mutant IDH1 vaccine in newly diagnosed glioma. Study summary: Either 4-6 weeks after radiotherapy alone or alongside temozolomide, vaccination was begun. Treated patients had a mean age of approximately 40 years and a roughly 60% male, roughly 40% female split. Findings and limits, study-wide: Altogether, 93.3% of patients exhibited vaccine-induced immune responses.

This table comes from immunoSEQ multiplex PCR, and its TCRdb copy is limited to in-frame clones, with some not included. The table has some 20,000 clones, approximately 78% seen once. For this clone: The antigen is undetermined.

As to time point: week 23, last vaccination. All doses held 300 ug of mutant IDH1 20-mer peptide, with topical imiquimod. Each donor presented with a new WHO grade 3 or 4 astrocytoma that tested IDH1-mutant and showed ATRX loss. The material sequenced was PBMCs, taken from a glioma patient whose treatment included an IDH1 peptide vaccine. The source is a man younger than 40 with glioma.

Written as DNA, the CDR3 is TGTGCCAGCAGCCCGCTCGTAGCGGGAGGCCAAGAGACCCAGTACTTC. This gives the protein CASSPLVAGGQETQYF. V and J are TRBV7-2 and TRBJ2-5; 10 bases match TRBD2. Germline V gene lookup returns CDR1 SGHTA and CDR2 FQGNSA. Germline trimming cut 5 bases from V and 1 base from J; bases unmatched to any gene: 7. There are 16 residues in the CDR3.